One and the same sample provided the 6 T cell receptor beta chains below, sequenced in a study of cytomegalovirus exposure and HLA in healthy donors. Vbeta (60) and Jbeta (13) primers were used in the PCR. Some clones are missing from TCRdb's copy, which holds only in-frame ones; the method was immunoSEQ multiplex PCR. In the table there are 90,000 to 150,000 clones, about four fifths of which are singletons. Sequencing input: PBMCs. All receptors come from a woman aged 18-30 years in good health and CMV-seronegative.

The genes are TRBV10-3 and TRBJ1-2; unclear D gene. The length of the CDR3 is 14 residues. Germline CDR1 is ENHRY and CDR2 is SYGVKD. Trimming removed 6 bases at V and 3 bases at J, with 14 bases between. CDR3 region: CAISTGGSDYGYTF. The CDR3 bases are TGTGCCATCAGCACGGGTGGGAGCGACTATGGCTACACCTTC.

This clone was detected a few times. The chain carries TRBV5-5 and TRBJ1-1; D remains ambiguous. Trimming took off 3 bases at V and 4 bases at J, with 7 bases between the two ends. This CDR3 region has 12 residues. Germline assignment: CDR1 SGHKS and CDR2 YYEKEE (reference sequence). CDR3 in amino acids: CASSSQPTEAFF. The CDR3 coding sequence is TGTGCCAGCAGCTCACAGCCCACTGAAGCTTTCTTT.

This chain joins TRBV7-8 and TRBJ2-7; 7 bases match TRBD1. The CDR3 consists of 14 residues. V lost 1 base and J lost 7; bases outside the gene matches: 7. Germline V lookup: CDR1 SGHVS, CDR2 FQNEAQ. The CDR3 is CASSLGQTGSEQYF. CDR3 sequence (DNA): TGTGCCAGCAGCTTAGGGCAGACAGGGAGTGAGCAGTACTTC.

The chain is built from TRBV4-3 and TRBJ1-2; a possible D gene is TRBD1 (6 bases). Germline V gives CDR1 LGHNA, CDR2 YSLEER. V was pared by 0 bases and J by 4 bases, with 15 bases between. This CDR3 has 16 amino acids. The CDR3 here is CASSQDGGRTVYGYTF. CDR3 bases: TGCGCCAGCAGCCAAGATGGAGGCCGGACAGTCTATGGCTACACCTTC.

This chain joins TRBV5-6 and TRBJ1-1, with 7 bases that match TRBD1. From germline, CDR1 is SGHDT and CDR2 YYEEEE. V shed 5 bases and J 5 bases; nucleotides not matched to a gene: 3. CDR3 size: 12 residues. The CDR3 nucleotides are TGTGCCAGCAGACGACAGGGAACTGAAGCTTTCTTT. Protein sequence: CASRRQGTEAFF. The whole variable domain, filled in from reference TRBV5-6 and TRBJ1-1, reads DAGVTQSPTHLIKTRGQQVTLRCSPKSGHDTVSWYQQALGQGPQFIFQYYEEEERQRGNFPDRFSGHQFPNYSSELNVNALLLGDSALYLCASRRQGTEAFFGQGTRLTVV.

The chain recombines TRBV6-1 with TRBJ1-1; D unclear. Germline assignment: CDR1 MNHNS and CDR2 SASEGT. This CDR3 is built from 14 residues. V was trimmed by 4 bases and J by 0 bases, leaving 9 bases between them. CDR3 nucleotides: TGTGCCAGCAGTGTGGGCAGAGTGAACACTGAAGCTTTCTTT. Translating gives CASSVGRVNTEAFF.